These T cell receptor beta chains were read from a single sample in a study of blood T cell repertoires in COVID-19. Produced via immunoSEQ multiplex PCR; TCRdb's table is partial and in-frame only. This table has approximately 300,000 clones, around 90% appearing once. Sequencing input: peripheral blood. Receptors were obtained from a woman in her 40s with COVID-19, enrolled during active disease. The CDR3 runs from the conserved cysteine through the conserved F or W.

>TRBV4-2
CASSQDDRAGTEAFF
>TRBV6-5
CASRGPGTGNTIYF
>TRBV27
CASSLGLAGRRFDGEQFF
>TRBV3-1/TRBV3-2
CASSPQKIAKNIQYF
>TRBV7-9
CASSFATDTKNIQYF
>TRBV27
CASSLVGQDNSPLHF
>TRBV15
CATSRGGPSYEQYF
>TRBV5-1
CASSLEGGGQPQHF
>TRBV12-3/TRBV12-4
CASSRGSNEQFF
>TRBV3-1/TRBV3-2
CASSRWHATNEKLFF
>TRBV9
CASSVLSSGNEQYF
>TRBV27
CASRRTGVTDTQYF
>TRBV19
CASSRDRVRGYTF
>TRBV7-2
CASSRTGIRNTEAFF
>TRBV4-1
CASSQERTGGLTGELFF
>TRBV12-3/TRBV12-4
CASSLDSYGYTF
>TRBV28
CASSLTDRRSINQPQHF
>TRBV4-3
CASSQGVAGTGGTGELFF
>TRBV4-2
CASSQDPSLLHGEATNEKLFF
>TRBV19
CASNQGQGRFGYTF
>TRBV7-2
CASSLTGMNTEAFF
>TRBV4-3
CASSPHGQGDIAKNIQYF
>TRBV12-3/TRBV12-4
CASSLVDSPLHF
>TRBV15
CATAPRQGAADTQYF
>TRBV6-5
CASSYGEENTEAFF
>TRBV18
CASSLAGTGTGNTIYF
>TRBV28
CASSPRTGEGYEQYF